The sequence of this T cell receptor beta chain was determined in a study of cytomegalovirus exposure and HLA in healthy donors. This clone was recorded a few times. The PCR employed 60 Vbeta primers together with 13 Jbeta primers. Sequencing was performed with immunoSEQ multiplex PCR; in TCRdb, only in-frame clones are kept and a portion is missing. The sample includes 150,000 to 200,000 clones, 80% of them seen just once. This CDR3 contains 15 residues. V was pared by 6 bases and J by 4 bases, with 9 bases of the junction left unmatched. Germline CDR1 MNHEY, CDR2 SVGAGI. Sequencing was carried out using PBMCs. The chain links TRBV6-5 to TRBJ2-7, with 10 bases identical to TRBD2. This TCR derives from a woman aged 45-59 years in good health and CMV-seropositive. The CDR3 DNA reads TGTGCCAGCAGCCCCACGGTAGCGGGAGGTTACGAGCAGTACTTC. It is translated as CASSPTVAGGYEQYF.